This TCR beta chain comes out of a study of cytomegalovirus exposure and HLA in healthy donors. On the study more broadly: Drawn from HLA-typed donors, some 80 million unique TCRs were held in an early data release.

Healthy donors of bone marrow made up the group. CDR1 is SGHVS and CDR2 is FQNEAQ in the germline V gene. Trimming shortened V by 1 base and J by 1 base, and 10 bases separated the two germline ends. The CDR3 runs 15 residues. 60 Vbeta and 13 Jbeta primers were used in PCR. As processed by the authors: Later work found 65 million to 100 million unique TCR beta chains, with some 11 million shared. The method was immunoSEQ multiplex PCR; TCRdb's version includes in-frame clones alone and lacks a portion of them. V and J calls plus clone size are reproduced from that table; the DNA served to infer D and trimming. The sample lists about 210,000 clones, just under 80% seen once, with around 0.44% in the top ten. This clone was seen a handful of times.

This chain uses TRBV7-8 with TRBJ1-1; D is unclear. This receptor was taken from a boy between 5 and 17 years old in good health and CMV-seronegative. Sequenced sample: PBMCs. The CDR3 nucleotides are TGTGCCAGCAGCTTAGAGCTGTCCGGGAACACTGAAGCTTTCTTT. Encoded protein: CASSLELSGNTEAFF.